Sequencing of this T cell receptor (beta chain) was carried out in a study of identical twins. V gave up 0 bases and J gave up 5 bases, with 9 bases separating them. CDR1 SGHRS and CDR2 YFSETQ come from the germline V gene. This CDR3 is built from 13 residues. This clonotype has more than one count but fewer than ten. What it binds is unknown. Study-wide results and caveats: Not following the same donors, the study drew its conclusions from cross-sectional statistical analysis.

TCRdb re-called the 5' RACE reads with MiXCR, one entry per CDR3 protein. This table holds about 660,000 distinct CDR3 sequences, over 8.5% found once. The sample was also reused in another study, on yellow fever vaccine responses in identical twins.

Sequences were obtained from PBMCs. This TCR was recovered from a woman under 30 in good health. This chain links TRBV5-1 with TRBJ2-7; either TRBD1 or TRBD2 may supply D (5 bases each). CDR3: CASSLDGGNEQYF. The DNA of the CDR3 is TGCGCCAGCAGCTTGGATGGGGGTAACGAGCAGTACTTC. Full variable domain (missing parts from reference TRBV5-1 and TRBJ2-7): KAGVTQTPRYLIKTRGQQVTLSCSPISGHRSVSWYQQTPGQGLQFLFEYFSETQRNKGNFPGRFSGRQFSNSRSEMNVSTLELGDSALYLCASSLDGGNEQYFGPGTRLTVT.